These T cell receptor beta chains were read from a single sample in a study of T cell repertoires in cytomegalovirus infection. Their cognate antigens are unknown. TCRdb itself ran the reads through MiXCR, one entry per CDR3 protein. Seen here are around 770,000 distinct CDR3 sequences, just under 30% observed once, and the top ten hold under 15%. The source material was cultured CD8+ T cells from PBMCs, sampled from culture after CMV antigen stimulation. These receptors were taken from a human donor in good health (CMV status not recorded). Some clones in this sample may be carry-over from other donors' samples. Both conserved end residues are part of each CDR3. Each record gives: V gene, clone size, J gene, D gene, CDR3 protein, CDR3 DNA. D genes are given only for firm matches. Some rows have no size entry. The others give once, few or many, or a class for an expanded clone.

TRBV9	.	TRBJ1-1	.	CASSASGLNTEAFF	TGTGCCAGCAGCGCCTCGGGACTCAACACTGAAGCTTTCTTT
TRBV7-9	.	TRBJ2-2	.	CASRSAQEDTGELFF	TGTGCCAGCAGATCAGCCCAGGAAGACACCGGGGAGCTGTTTTTT
TRBV10-3	.	TRBJ1-2	.	CAISFARGTYGYTF	TGTGCCATCAGTTTCGCACGAGGGACCTATGGCTACACCTTC
TRBV6-6	few	TRBJ2-4	TRBD2	CASSYGSPRGGFGPKNIQYF	TGTGCCAGCAGTTACGGTAGTCCGCGGGGGGGCTTTGGGCCCAAAAACATTCAGTACTTC
TRBV7-2	many	TRBJ1-1	.	CASSLEGRGTEAFF	TGTGCCAGCAGCTTAGAAGGGCGTGGGACTGAAGCTTTCTTT
TRBV9	.	TRBJ2-5	.	CASSVWDVRAMETQYF	TGTGCCAGCAGCGTATGGGATGTCCGGGCTATGGAGACCCAGTACTTC
TRBV7-9	few	TRBJ2-3	.	CASGGRTDTQYF	TGTGCCAGCGGGGGTCGCACAGATACGCAGTATTTT
TRBV12-3/TRBV12-4	once	TRBJ2-5	.	CASSLQATTLRGPEETQYF	TGTGCCAGCAGTTTACAGGCTACGACCTTACGGGGGCCCGAAGAGACCCAGTACTTC
TRBV10-3	.	TRBJ2-3	TRBD2	CAISVSGGRPDTQYF	TGTGCCATCAGTGTTAGCGGGGGGAGGCCAGATACGCAGTATTTT
TRBV5-6	.	TRBJ2-3	TRBD1	CASSLATGTAFTDTQYF	TGTGCCAGCAGCTTGGCGACCGGGACAGCCTTCACAGATACGCAGTATTTT
TRBV7-6	many	TRBJ1-1	.	CASSLEFPGKNTEAFF	TGTGCCAGCAGCTTAGAGTTTCCAGGGAAAAACACTGAAGCTTTCTTT
TRBV6-6	few	TRBJ2-3	.	CASSYPHWDISDYTQYF	TGTGCCAGCAGTTATCCCCACTGGGATATATCCGATTATACGCAGTATTTT
TRBV7-9	.	TRBJ2-1	.	CASSLAEGNEQFF	TGTGCCAGCAGCTTAGCCGAAGGTAATGAGCAGTTCTTC
TRBV4-2	few	TRBJ2-3	TRBD2	CASSPGTSGGAWDTQYF	TGTGCCAGCAGCCCTGGGACTAGCGGGGGGGCTTGGGATACGCAGTATTTT
TRBV5-1	.	TRBJ2-3	TRBD2	CASSYDPPSGGAVDTQYF	TGCGCCAGCAGCTATGACCCTCCTAGCGGGGGGGCCGTAGATACGCAGTATTTT
TRBV3-1	.	TRBJ2-2	.	CASSQVRSRFDTGELFF	TGTGCCAGCAGCCAAGTGCGAAGTCGGTTCGACACCGGGGAGCTGTTTTTT
TRBV27	.	TRBJ2-5	.	CASSFGGTRKETQYF	TGTGCCAGCAGTTTCGGTGGGACCCGCAAAGAGACCCAGTACTTC
TRBV7-9	.	TRBJ2-1	.	CASRRDAPYNEQFF	TGTGCCAGCAGGAGAGACGCTCCCTACAATGAGCAGTTCTTC
TRBV6-6	.	TRBJ1-3	.	CASSYSLGYSGNTIYF	TGTGCCAGCAGTTACTCCCTTGGGTACTCTGGAAACACCATATATTTT
TRBV7-2	.	TRBJ2-1	.	CASSLHPGDEQCF	TGTGCCAGCAGCCTCCATCCGGGGGATGAGCAGTGCTTC
TRBV2	.	TRBJ2-7	TRBD2	CASSERGAGGPYEQYF	TGTGCCAGCAGTGAACGGGGAGCGGGGGGTCCCTACGAGCAGTACTTC
TRBV6-1	.	TRBJ2-7	.	CASSAELLYEQYF	TGTGCCAGCAGTGCGGAACTCCTCTACGAGCAGTACTTC
TRBV11-2	few	TRBJ2-1	TRBD1	CASSWGQNYEQFF	TGTGCCAGCAGCTGGGGACAGAATTATGAGCAGTTCTTC
TRBV12-3/TRBV12-4	.	TRBJ2-1	.	CASSTLLSGLDNEQFF	TGTGCCAGCAGTACCCTACTCAGCGGCCTTGACAATGAGCAGTTCTTC
TRBV9	.	TRBJ2-1	TRBD1	CASRRAGQGPRSYNEQFF	TGTGCCAGCAGACGAGCGGGACAGGGGCCTCGCTCCTACAATGAGCAGTTCTTC
TRBV7-9	many	TRBJ1-1	.	CASSHDPQGGDTEAFF	TGTGCCAGCAGCCACGATCCTCAGGGAGGTGATACTGAAGCTTTCTTT
TRBV28	few	TRBJ1-6	.	CASSIISSSYNSPLHF	TGTGCCAGCAGTATCATATCTAGCTCCTATAATTCACCCCTCCACTTT
TRBV29-1	few	TRBJ1-2	TRBD1	CSVEARGRTSGYTF	TGCAGCGTTGAAGCGAGGGGGCGGACGAGTGGCTACACCTTC
TRBV27	few	TRBJ1-1	.	CASTAGGGTEAFF	TGTGCCAGCACCGCCGGGGGTGGCACTGAAGCTTTCTTT
TRBV6-2/TRBV6-3	.	TRBJ1-5	.	CASTLGGESPQHF	TGTGCCAGCACTCTCGGGGGGGAGTCGCCCCAGCATTTT
TRBV15	.	TRBJ2-1	.	CATSGTLNSYNEQFF	TGTGCCACCAGTGGTACACTTAACTCCTACAATGAGCAGTTCTTC
TRBV15	.	TRBJ1-5	TRBD1	CATSWDRDGNQPQHF	TGTGCCACCAGCTGGGACAGGGATGGCAATCAGCCCCAGCATTTT
TRBV28	few	TRBJ2-7	TRBD1	CASSQPPGTGAYEQYF	TGTGCCAGCAGCCAACCTCCCGGGACAGGGGCCTACGAGCAGTACTTC
TRBV7-6	many	TRBJ1-1	.	CASSLGEENTEAFF	TGTGCCAGCAGCTTAGGGGAGGAAAACACTGAAGCTTTCTTT
TRBV13	.	TRBJ2-3	.	CASSPQTGFTDTQYF	TGTGCCAGCAGCCCCCAAACCGGGTTCACAGATACGCAGTATTTT
TRBV7-8	.	TRBJ2-5	.	CASSFTGSRQETQYF	TGTGCCAGCAGCTTTACAGGGTCGCGCCAAGAGACCCAGTACTTC
TRBV12-3/TRBV12-4	few	TRBJ2-3	TRBD1	CASSQGVTDTQYF	TGTGCCAGCAGCCAGGGGGTTACAGATACGCAGTATTTT
TRBV11-2	few	TRBJ1-2	TRBD1	CASSSTGVGGYTF	TGTGCCAGCAGCTCGACAGGGGTAGGAGGCTACACCTTC
TRBV6-4	.	TRBJ2-3	TRBD2	CASSELAGGLDAGADTQYF	TGTGCCAGCAGTGAACTAGCGGGGGGGCTGGATGCTGGAGCAGATACGCAGTATTTT
TRBV14	.	TRBJ1-6	TRBD1	CASSQDRGVGGAYNSPLHF	TGTGCCAGCAGCCAAGATAGGGGAGTAGGGGGCGCGTATAATTCACCCCTCCACTTT
TRBV6-6	few	TRBJ2-5	TRBD2	CASRREPGLDETQYF	TGTGCCAGCAGACGTGAGCCGGGACTAGACGAGACCCAGTACTTC
TRBV12-3/TRBV12-4	.	TRBJ1-5	.	CASRLTDRNQPQHF	TGTGCCAGCAGGTTGACGGATCGCAATCAGCCCCAGCATTTT
TRBV4-1	few	TRBJ1-1	TRBD1	CASSLRDRVDTEAFF	TGCGCCAGCAGCCTTCGGGACAGGGTGGACACTGAAGCTTTCTTT
TRBV12-3/TRBV12-4	few	TRBJ1-4	TRBD1	CASRRGGEKLFF	TGTGCCAGCAGGCGAGGGGGCGAAAAACTGTTTTTT
TRBV29-1	.	TRBJ1-4	.	CSVDKDGGNEKLFF	TGCAGCGTGGACAAGGACGGAGGAAATGAAAAACTGTTTTTT
TRBV9	.	TRBJ1-5	.	CASSPTSTGHQPQHF	TGTGCCAGCAGCCCGACCTCGACAGGACATCAGCCCCAGCATTTT